These 7 T cell receptor beta chains originate from one sample sequenced in a study of cytotoxic CD8 clonotypes in ibrutinib-treated CLL (dated by TCRdb to the early 2020s). The method was the immunoSEQ multiplex PCR assay. The source is immuneACCESS, and TCRdb retained only in-frame sequences with V and J called. Part of the clones is not carried over; for the studies checked, unresolved V genes explain less than half of this, and the remainder is unexplained. The sample table holds approximately 26,000 clones, of which 65% to 80% were seen once. The ten largest clones capture under 50% of the sample. The time point label for this specimen denotes: approximately eleven months on ibrutinib. The sample here was PBMCs, taken after 12 months of ibrutinib treatment. The source is a human donor with chronic lymphocytic leukemia.

The chain carries TRBV21-1 and TRBJ2-7; the table gives TRBD1 as D, unverified against the DNA. TRBV21-1 is an annotated pseudogene. This CDR3 comprises 16 residues. The CDR3 is CASSTCGGTGLREQYF. CDR3 DNA sequence: TGTGCCAGCAGCACCTGTGGGGGGACAGGGTTGCGGGAGCAGTACTTC.

The CDR3 bases are TGCGCCAGCAGCCAAGCCTGGACAGGGGCTGGCTACACCTTC. It is translated as CASSQAWTGAGYTF. The chain is built from TRBV4-1 and TRBJ1-2; TRBD1 aligns across 9 bases. The CDR3 is made up of 14 amino acids. Germline-derived CDR1 and CDR2 are MGHRA and YSYEKL. V lost 1 base, J lost 7 bases, and 4 bases stayed unmatched.

This chain connects TRBV19 to TRBJ1-5; TRBD1 might be the D (5 bases). Looked up from germline, CDR1 is LNHDA and CDR2 is SQIVND (reference sequence). The CDR3 has 15 residues. The V end was cut by 5 bases, the J end by 5 bases, with 16 bases between. CDR3 sequence: CASSLTGTYDQPQHF. The CDR3 DNA sequence: TGTGCCAGTAGTCTAACCGGGACTTACGATCAGCCCCAGCATTTT.

CDR3 region: CASRDGGAAKNIQYF. CDR3 DNA sequence: TGTGCCAGCAGGGATGGGGGAGCGGCCAAAAACATTCAGTACTTC. The chain recombines TRBV2 with TRBJ2-4, with D possibly being TRBD1 or TRBD2 (5 bases each). The CDR3 runs 15 residues. V was pared by 6 bases and J by 1 base, with 13 bases between. The germline V gene encodes CDR1 SNHLY and CDR2 FYNNEI.

This chain joins TRBV5-1 and TRBJ1-2; unclear D gene. Germline-derived CDR1 and CDR2 are SGHRS and YFSETQ. The CDR3 length is 15 residues. Trimming stripped 0 bases from V and 0 bases from J, with 9 bases between. The CDR3 DNA sequence: TGCGCCAGCAGCTTGGAAGGCGATTCTAACTATGGCTACACCTTC. Translated, it gives CASSLEGDSNYGYTF.

The V call is TRBV7-8, the J call TRBJ1-2; D unresolved. The germline V gene encodes CDR1 SGHVS and CDR2 FQNEAQ. V was trimmed by 4 bases and J by 7 bases, leaving 19 bases between them. The CDR3 runs to 15 residues. As DNA, the CDR3 is TGTGCCAGCAGCTACCCGAGAGGCGGGGAATTTGGCTACACCTTC. Protein product: CASSYPRGGEFGYTF.

The rearrangement uses TRBV6-1 and TRBJ1-1; TRBD1 matches at 8 bases. From germline, CDR1 is MNHNS and CDR2 SASEGT. The V segment lost 4 bases and the J segment 0 bases; nucleotides outside the gene matches: 7. CDR3 length equals 16 residues. This CDR3 is CASSALATGVNTEAFF. Written as DNA, the CDR3 is TGTGCCAGCAGTGCCCTTGCGACAGGGGTGAACACTGAAGCTTTCTTT.